The source of this TCR beta chain is a study of OX40 agonist ivuxolimab in advanced cancers. The method was immunoSEQ multiplex PCR; TCRdb's version includes in-frame clones alone and lacks a portion of them. The sample carries around 67,000 clones, about 85% recorded once. The CDR3 covers 14 residues. The V gene's germline CDR1 is SQVTM and CDR2 ANQGSEA. V was pared by 6 bases and J by 0 bases, with 6 bases of the junction left unmatched. The V call is TRBV29-1, the J call TRBJ2-7; 9 bases align to TRBD2. The sample was CD4+ or CD8+ T cells sorted from blood, taken in a trial of the OX40 agonist ivuxolimab. The TCR originated in an adult with an advanced solid tumor such as melanoma, head and neck, liver or kidney cancer. CDR3 region: CSVRTSGPSYEQYF. The DNA for the CDR3 is TGCAGCGTGAGAACTAGCGGGCCCTCCTACGAGCAGTACTTC.